A selection of T cell receptor beta chains follows, all from one sample in a study of T cells after yellow fever vaccination. Using its own MiXCR run on the 5' RACE reads, TCRdb lists one record per CDR3 protein. This repertoire shows 200,000 to 300,000 distinct CDR3 sequences, 10% to 15% found once; its top ten account for 0.4% to 0.55%. The sequences come from CD4+ T cells sorted from PBMCs, collected 45 days after the yellow fever booster vaccination. These receptors were taken from a man aged 25-40 years who received the YFV17D yellow fever vaccine. Each CDR3 is given with its conserved first and last residue. The D gene is left open where the match is weak. Expanded clones are given a class, and other clones once, few, many or no size at all.

V gene	D gene	J gene	clone size	CDR3 protein	CDR3 DNA
TRBV20-1	NA	TRBJ2-7	many	CSAKGSMTYEQYF	TGCAGTGCTAAGGGGAGCATGACCTACGAGCAGTACTTC
TRBV20-1	NA	TRBJ2-7	NA	CSARGTLPSYEQYF	TGCAGTGCTAGGGGGACTCTCCCCTCCTACGAGCAGTACTTC
TRBV5-5	NA	TRBJ2-4	few	CASSLVMAEVAKNIQYF	TGTGCCAGCAGCTTGGTAATGGCCGAGGTCGCCAAAAACATTCAGTACTTC
TRBV28	TRBD1	TRBJ2-4	NA	CASSLGTDKNIQYF	TGTGCCAGCAGTTTAGGGACAGACAAAAACATTCAGTACTTC
TRBV19	TRBD2	TRBJ2-5	NA	CASSIHPAGGGETQYF	TGTGCCAGTAGTATTCATCCAGCGGGAGGGGGAGAGACCCAGTACTTC
TRBV9	NA	TRBJ2-5	few	CASSSGGGKGETQYF	TGTGCCAGCAGCTCCGGCGGCGGGAAGGGAGAGACCCAGTACTTC
TRBV30	TRBD1	TRBJ2-4	NA	CALGRDRLAKNIQYF	TGTGCCTTGGGCCGGGACAGACTAGCCAAAAACATTCAGTACTTC
TRBV5-1	NA	TRBJ2-5	many	CASSSGHQETQYF	TGCGCCAGCAGCTCCGGACACCAAGAGACCCAGTACTTC
TRBV15	NA	TRBJ2-3	NA	CATSREPGLADTQYF	TGTGCCACCAGCAGGGAACCAGGGTTAGCAGATACGCAGTATTTT
TRBV6-2/TRBV6-3	TRBD2	TRBJ2-1	few	CASRITSGRSNEQFF	TGTGCCAGCAGAATCACTAGCGGGAGGTCCAATGAGCAGTTCTTC
TRBV29-1	NA	TRBJ2-5	NA	CSVERDAQETQYF	TGCAGCGTCGAGAGGGACGCTCAAGAGACCCAGTACTTC
TRBV7-3	NA	TRBJ2-3	many	CASSLNLLDTQYF	TGTGCCAGCAGCTTAAATCTTCTGGATACGCAGTATTTT
TRBV7-2	NA	TRBJ2-7	few	CASSLKSAGLTLSEQYF	TGTGCCAGCAGCTTAAAGTCGGCGGGACTTACCCTCTCTGAGCAGTACTTC
TRBV5-1	NA	TRBJ2-1	few	CASSGQVYNEQFF	TGCGCCAGCAGCGGCCAGGTCTACAATGAGCAGTTCTTC
TRBV25-1	TRBD2	TRBJ2-1	few	CASSAIASGAEQFF	TGTGCCAGCAGTGCGATAGCTAGCGGGGCTGAGCAGTTCTTC
TRBV5-6	TRBD2	TRBJ2-1	NA	CASSWTSRTNPNREQFF	TGTGCCAGCAGCTGGACTAGCAGGACTAACCCTAACCGTGAGCAGTTCTTC
TRBV12-3/TRBV12-4	NA	TRBJ2-3	few	CASSLWEAVSTDTQYF	TGTGCCAGCAGTTTATGGGAGGCGGTGAGCACAGATACGCAGTATTTT
TRBV20-1	NA	TRBJ2-1	NA	CSAHRAAGSYNEQFF	TGCAGTGCCCATCGAGCCGCGGGGAGCTACAATGAGCAGTTCTTC
TRBV5-1	NA	TRBJ2-3	few	CASSLAGLGTDTQYF	TGCGCCAGCAGCTTGGCAGGGCTCGGCACAGATACGCAGTATTTT
TRBV6-2/TRBV6-3	TRBD2	TRBJ2-2	NA	CASSGLAGLGQAGELFF	TGTGCCAGCAGCGGACTAGCGGGACTAGGGCAAGCCGGGGAGCTGTTTTTT
TRBV25-1	TRBD2	TRBJ2-1	many	CASSTTSGSYNEQFF	TGTGCCAGCAGTACCACTAGCGGTTCCTACAATGAGCAGTTCTTC
TRBV5-1	NA	TRBJ2-1	many	CASSLATSSYNEQFF	TGCGCCAGCAGCTTGGCAACAAGCTCCTACAATGAGCAGTTCTTC
TRBV20-1	NA	TRBJ1-1	NA	CSALPPTRSDTEAFF	TGCAGTGCCTTACCACCCACCAGGTCGGACACTGAAGCTTTCTTT
TRBV6-5	NA	TRBJ2-3	NA	CASRRRVDTQYF	TGTGCCAGCAGACGCAGGGTAGATACGCAGTATTTT
TRBV28	NA	TRBJ2-5	NA	CASKQGGETQYF	TGTGCCAGTAAACAGGGTGGCGAGACCCAGTACTTC
TRBV10-3	TRBD1	TRBJ1-5	NA	CAISTGGPQPQHF	TGTGCCATCAGTACAGGGGGCCCTCAGCCCCAGCATTTT
TRBV6-5	NA	TRBJ2-7	few	CASSYSGHQTYEQYF	TGTGCCAGCAGTTACTCCGGACACCAGACCTACGAGCAGTACTTC
TRBV19	NA	TRBJ2-1	NA	CASSISTGFYNEQFF	TGTGCCAGTAGTATAAGTACAGGGTTCTACAATGAGCAGTTCTTC
TRBV21-1	NA	TRBJ2-1	few	CASTIWRYNEQFF	TGTGCCAGCACCATCTGGAGGTACAATGAGCAGTTCTTC
TRBV24-1	TRBD1	TRBJ2-3	few	CATLPGTDCTDTQYF	TGTGCCACTCTCCCAGGGACAGACTGCACAGATACGCAGTATTTT
TRBV7-2	NA	TRBJ2-1	few	CASSRPGTYNEQFF	TGTGCCAGCAGCCGTCCGGGGACCTACAATGAGCAGTTCTTC
TRBV7-2	NA	TRBJ2-5	NA	CASSLGLADSQETQYF	TGTGCCAGCAGCTTAGGTCTGGCGGACAGTCAAGAGACCCAGTACTTC
TRBV20-1	TRBD1	TRBJ2-3	NA	CSADYRGDTQYF	TGCAGTGCAGACTACAGGGGCGATACGCAGTATTTT
TRBV25-1	TRBD2	TRBJ2-3	NA	CASSDSSGSSTDTQYF	TGTGCCAGCAGTGATTCTAGCGGGTCTAGCACAGATACGCAGTATTTT
TRBV24-1	NA	TRBJ2-7	few	CATSDQNLEQYF	TGTGCCACCAGTGACCAAAACTTGGAGCAGTACTTC
TRBV4-2	TRBD2	TRBJ2-1	NA	CASSQAETSGRAREQFF	TGTGCCAGCAGCCAAGCCGAGACTAGCGGGAGGGCCCGGGAGCAGTTCTTC
TRBV4-3	NA	TRBJ1-2	NA	CASSQGKGQDVNYGYTF	TGCGCCAGCAGCCAAGGGAAGGGCCAGGATGTTAACTATGGCTACACCTTC
TRBV5-1	NA	TRBJ2-3	many	CASSIGRGAGTDTQYF	TGCGCCAGCAGCATCGGACGGGGAGCTGGCACAGATACGCAGTATTTT
TRBV12-3/TRBV12-4	NA	TRBJ2-7	few	CASSLRGPSYEQYF	TGTGCCAGCAGTTTACGGGGACCCTCCTACGAGCAGTACTTC
TRBV11-1	TRBD2	TRBJ2-2	NA	CASRITPGLAGEEVTGELFF	TGTGCCAGCAGGATAACTCCGGGACTAGCGGGAGAGGAGGTCACCGGGGAGCTGTTTTTT